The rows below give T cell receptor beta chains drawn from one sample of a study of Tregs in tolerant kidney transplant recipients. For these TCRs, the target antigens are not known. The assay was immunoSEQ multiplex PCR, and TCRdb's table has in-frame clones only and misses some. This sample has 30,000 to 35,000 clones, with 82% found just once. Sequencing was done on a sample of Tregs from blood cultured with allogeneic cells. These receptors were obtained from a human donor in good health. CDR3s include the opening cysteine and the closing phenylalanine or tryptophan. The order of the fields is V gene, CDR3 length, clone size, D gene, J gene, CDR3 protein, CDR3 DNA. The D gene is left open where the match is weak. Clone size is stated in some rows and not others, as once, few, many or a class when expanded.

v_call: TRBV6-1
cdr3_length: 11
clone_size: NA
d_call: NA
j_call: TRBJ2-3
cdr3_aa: CASRETDTQYF
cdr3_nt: TGTGCCAGCAGAGAAACAGATACGCAGTATTTT

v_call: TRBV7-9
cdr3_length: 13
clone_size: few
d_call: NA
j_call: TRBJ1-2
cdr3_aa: CASSRALAGGYTF
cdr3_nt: TGTGCCAGCAGCCGCGCTCTAGCGGGAGGCTACACCTTC

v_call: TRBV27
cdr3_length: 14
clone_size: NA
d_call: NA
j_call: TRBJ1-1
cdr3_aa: CASSLLAGFTEAFF
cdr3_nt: TGTGCCAGCAGTTTATTAGCCGGATTCACTGAAGCTTTCTTT

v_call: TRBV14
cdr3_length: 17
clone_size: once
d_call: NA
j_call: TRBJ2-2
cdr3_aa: CASSQIRWTLNTGELFF
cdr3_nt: TGTGCCAGCAGCCAAATTAGGTGGACTCTGAACACCGGGGAGCTGTTTTTT

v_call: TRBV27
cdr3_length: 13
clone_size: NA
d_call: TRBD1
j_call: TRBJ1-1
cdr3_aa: CASSLGDRAEAFF
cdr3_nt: TGTGCCAGCAGTTTAGGGGACAGGGCTGAAGCTTTCTTT

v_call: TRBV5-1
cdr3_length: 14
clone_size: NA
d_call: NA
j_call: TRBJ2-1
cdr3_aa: CASSTGTLLNEQFF
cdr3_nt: TGCGCCAGCAGCACGGGGACGCTTTTGAATGAGCAGTTCTTC

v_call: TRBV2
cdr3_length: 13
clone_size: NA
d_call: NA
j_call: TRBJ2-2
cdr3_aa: CASSEDWTGELFF
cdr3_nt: TGTGCCAGCAGTGAAGACTGGACCGGGGAGCTGTTTTTT

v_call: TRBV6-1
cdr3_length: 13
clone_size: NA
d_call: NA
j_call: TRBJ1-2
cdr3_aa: CASSLTGGDGYTF
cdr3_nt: TGTGCCAGCAGTTTGACGGGCGGGGATGGCTACACCTTC

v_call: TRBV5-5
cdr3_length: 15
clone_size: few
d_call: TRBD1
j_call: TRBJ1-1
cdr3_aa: CASSLGQGLNTEAFF
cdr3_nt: TGTGCCAGCAGCTTGGGACAGGGACTAAACACTGAAGCTTTCTTT

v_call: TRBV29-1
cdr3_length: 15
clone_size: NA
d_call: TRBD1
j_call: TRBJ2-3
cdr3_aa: CSVHLTGFSTDTQYF
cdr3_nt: TGCAGCGTCCATCTGACAGGGTTTAGCACAGATACGCAGTATTTT

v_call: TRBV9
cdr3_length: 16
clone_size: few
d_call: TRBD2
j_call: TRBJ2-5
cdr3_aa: CASSVEAAGGQETQYF
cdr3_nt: TGTGCCAGCAGCGTAGAGGCGGCGGGGGGCCAAGAGACCCAGTACTTC

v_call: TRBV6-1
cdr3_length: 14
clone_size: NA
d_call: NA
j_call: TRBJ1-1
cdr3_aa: CASKVGTLRVEAFF
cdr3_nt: TGTGCCAGCAAAGTGGGGACGTTAAGAGTTGAAGCTTTCTTT

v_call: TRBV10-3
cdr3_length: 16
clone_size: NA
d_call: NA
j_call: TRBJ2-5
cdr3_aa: CASSPGTGSREETQYF
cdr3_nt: TGTGCCAGCAGCCCGGGGACTGGAAGTAGAGAAGAGACCCAGTACTTC

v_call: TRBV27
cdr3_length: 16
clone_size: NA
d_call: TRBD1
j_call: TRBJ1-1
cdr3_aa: CASSPSGGVGITEAFF
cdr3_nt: TGTGCCAGCAGTCCCTCAGGGGGCGTAGGGATCACTGAAGCTTTCTTT

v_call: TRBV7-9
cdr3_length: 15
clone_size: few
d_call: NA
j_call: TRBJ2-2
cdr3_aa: CASSLGARYGGELFF
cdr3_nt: TGTGCCAGCAGCTTGGGAGCGCGATATGGCGGGGAGCTGTTTTTT

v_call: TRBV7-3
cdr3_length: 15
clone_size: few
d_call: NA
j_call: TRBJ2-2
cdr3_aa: CASSPQAGNTGELFF
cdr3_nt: TGTGCCAGCAGCCCGCAGGCGGGAAACACCGGGGAGCTGTTTTTT

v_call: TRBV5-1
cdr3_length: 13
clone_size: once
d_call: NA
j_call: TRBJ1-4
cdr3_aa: CASSLDGSEKLFF
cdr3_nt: TGCGCCAGCAGCTTGGATGGGAGTGAAAAACTGTTTTTT

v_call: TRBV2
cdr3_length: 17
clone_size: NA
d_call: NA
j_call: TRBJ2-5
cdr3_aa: CASSEPRLVQTSETQYF
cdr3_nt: TGTGCCAGCAGTGAGCCCAGACTAGTCCAGACGTCTGAGACCCAGTACTTC

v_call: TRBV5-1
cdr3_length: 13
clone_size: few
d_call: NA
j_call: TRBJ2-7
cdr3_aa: CASSLEGIYEQYF
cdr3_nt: TGCGCCAGCAGCTTGGAGGGGATTTACGAGCAGTACTTC

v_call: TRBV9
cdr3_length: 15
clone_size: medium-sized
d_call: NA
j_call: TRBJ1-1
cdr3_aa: CASSVGTAMNTEAFF
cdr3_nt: TGTGCCAGCAGCGTAGGGACAGCAATGAACACTGAAGCTTTCTTT

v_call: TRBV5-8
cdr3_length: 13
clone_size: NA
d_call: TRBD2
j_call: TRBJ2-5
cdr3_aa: CASSLGGGETQYF
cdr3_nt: TGTGCCAGCAGCTTAGGCGGGGGAGAGACCCAGTACTTC

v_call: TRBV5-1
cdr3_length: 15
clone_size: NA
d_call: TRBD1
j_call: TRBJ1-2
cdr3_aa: CASKSGTAHNYGYTF
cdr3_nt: TGCGCCAGCAAATCCGGGACAGCCCATAACTATGGCTACACCTTC

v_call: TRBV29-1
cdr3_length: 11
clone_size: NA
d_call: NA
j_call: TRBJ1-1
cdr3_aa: CSVGRNTEAFF
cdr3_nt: TGCAGCGTTGGGCGGAACACTGAAGCTTTCTTT

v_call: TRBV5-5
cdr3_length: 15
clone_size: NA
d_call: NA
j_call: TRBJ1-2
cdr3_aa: CASSYLPVAQDGYTF
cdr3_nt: TGTGCCAGCAGTTATCTGCCAGTAGCCCAGGACGGCTACACCTTC

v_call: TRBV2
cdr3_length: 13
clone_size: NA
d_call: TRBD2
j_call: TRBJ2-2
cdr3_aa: CAVAGDGTGELFF
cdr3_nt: TGTGCCGTAGCGGGAGATGGAACCGGGGAGCTGTTTTTT

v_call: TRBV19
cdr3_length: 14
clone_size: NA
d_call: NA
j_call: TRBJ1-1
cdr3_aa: CASSIGRLNTEAFF
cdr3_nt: TGTGCCAGTAGTATAGGTCGGCTGAACACTGAAGCTTTCTTT

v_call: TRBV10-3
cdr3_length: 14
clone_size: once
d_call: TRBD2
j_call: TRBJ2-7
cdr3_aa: CAISVAGGTYEQYF
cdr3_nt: TGTGCCATCTCTGTAGCGGGGGGCACCTACGAGCAGTACTTC

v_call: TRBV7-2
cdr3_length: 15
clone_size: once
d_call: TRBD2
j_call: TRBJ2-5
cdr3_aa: CASSLSGTTVMTQYF
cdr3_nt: TGTGCCAGCAGCCTTTCCGGGACTACGGTGATGACCCAGTACTTC

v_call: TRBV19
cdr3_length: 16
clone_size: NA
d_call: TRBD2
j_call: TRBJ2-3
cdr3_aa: CASSSGAGGPGDTQYF
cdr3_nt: TGTGCCAGTAGTTCCGGGGCGGGGGGGCCGGGGGATACGCAGTATTTT

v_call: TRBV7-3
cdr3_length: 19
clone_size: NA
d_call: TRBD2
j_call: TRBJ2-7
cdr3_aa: CASIAGKPTIPGTRPRQYF
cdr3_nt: TGTGCCAGCATAGCGGGTAAACCCACGATTCCCGGGACGCGTCCGCGGCAGTACTTC

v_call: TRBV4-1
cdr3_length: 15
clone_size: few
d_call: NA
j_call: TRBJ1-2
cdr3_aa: CASSQRAGMYRGYTF
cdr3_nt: TGCGCCAGCAGCCAAAGGGCAGGGATGTATAGGGGCTACACCTTC

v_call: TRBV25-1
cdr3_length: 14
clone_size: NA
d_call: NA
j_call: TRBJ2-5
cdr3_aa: CASSDRTARETQYF
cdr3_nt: TGTGCCAGCAGTGACAGGACGGCCAGGGAGACCCAGTACTTC

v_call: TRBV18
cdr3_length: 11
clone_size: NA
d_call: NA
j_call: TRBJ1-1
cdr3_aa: CASSPGYEAFF
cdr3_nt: TGTGCCAGCTCACCAGGGTATGAAGCTTTCTTT

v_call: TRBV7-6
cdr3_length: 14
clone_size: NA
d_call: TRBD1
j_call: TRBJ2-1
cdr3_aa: CASSIDGQGNEQFF
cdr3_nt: TGTGCCAGCAGCATCGACGGACAGGGAAATGAGCAGTTCTTC

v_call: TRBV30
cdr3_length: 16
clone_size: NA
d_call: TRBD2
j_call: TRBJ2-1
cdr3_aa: CAWSVSAGGRSDEQFF
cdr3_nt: TGTGCCTGGAGTGTATCGGCGGGCGGGAGATCGGATGAGCAGTTCTTC

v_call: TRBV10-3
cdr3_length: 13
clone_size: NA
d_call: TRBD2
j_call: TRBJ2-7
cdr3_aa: CADPPRGVYEQYF
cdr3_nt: TGTGCCGACCCCCCCCGGGGGGTTTACGAGCAGTACTTC